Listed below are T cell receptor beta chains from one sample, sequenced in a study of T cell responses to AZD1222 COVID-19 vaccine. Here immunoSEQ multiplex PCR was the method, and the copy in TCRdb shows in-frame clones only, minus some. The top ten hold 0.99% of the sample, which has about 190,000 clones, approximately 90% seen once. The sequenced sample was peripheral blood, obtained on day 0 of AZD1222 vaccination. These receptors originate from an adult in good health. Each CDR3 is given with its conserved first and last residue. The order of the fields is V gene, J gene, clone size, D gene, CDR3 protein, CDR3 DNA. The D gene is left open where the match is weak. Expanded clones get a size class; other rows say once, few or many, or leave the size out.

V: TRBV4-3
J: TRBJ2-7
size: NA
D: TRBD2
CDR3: CASSQISGGSGEQYF
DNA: TGCGCCAGCAGCCAAATTAGCGGGGGGTCGGGCGAGCAGTACTTC

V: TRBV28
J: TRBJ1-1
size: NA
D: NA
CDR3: CASSLPGQNTEAFF
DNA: TGTGCCAGCAGTCTGCCGGGACAGAACACTGAAGCTTTCTTT

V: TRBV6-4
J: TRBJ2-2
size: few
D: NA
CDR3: CASSDSTTGELFF
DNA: TGTGCCAGCAGTGACTCGACCACCGGGGAGCTGTTTTTT

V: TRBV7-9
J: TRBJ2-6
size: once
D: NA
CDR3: CASSPSWAGANVLTF
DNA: TGTGCCAGCAGCCCAAGCTGGGCTGGGGCCAACGTCCTGACTTTC

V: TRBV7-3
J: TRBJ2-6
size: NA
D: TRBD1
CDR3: CASSSVPLGQGTGANVLTF
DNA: TGTGCCAGCAGCTCCGTACCCTTGGGACAGGGTACTGGGGCCAACGTCCTGACTTTC

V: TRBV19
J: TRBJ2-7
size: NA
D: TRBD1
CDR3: CASRRDRVSEQYF
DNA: TGTGCCAGTAGAAGGGACAGGGTGAGCGAGCAGTACTTC

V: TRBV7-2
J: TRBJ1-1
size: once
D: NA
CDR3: CASSLETGNTEAFF
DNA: TGTGCCAGCAGCTTAGAGACAGGGAACACTGAAGCTTTCTTT

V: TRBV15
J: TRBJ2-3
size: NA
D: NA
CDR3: CATSRDVGDTQYF
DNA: TGTGCCACCAGCAGAGATGTGGGGGATACGCAGTATTTT

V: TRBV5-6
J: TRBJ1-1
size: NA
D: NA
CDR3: CASSHPTGMNTEAFF
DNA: TGTGCCAGCAGTCACCCGACAGGTATGAACACTGAAGCTTTCTTT

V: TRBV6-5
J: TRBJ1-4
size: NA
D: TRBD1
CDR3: CASRTGGAANEKLFF
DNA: TGTGCCAGCAGGACAGGGGGCGCAGCTAATGAAAAACTGTTTTTT

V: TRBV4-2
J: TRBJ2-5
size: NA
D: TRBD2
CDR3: CASSQATTSGQETQYF
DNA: TGTGCCAGCAGCCAAGCTACCACTAGCGGACAAGAGACCCAGTACTTC

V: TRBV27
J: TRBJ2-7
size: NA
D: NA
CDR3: CASTLRRDGSSYEQYF
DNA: TGTGCCAGCACCCTACGGCGGGATGGAAGCTCCTACGAGCAGTACTTC

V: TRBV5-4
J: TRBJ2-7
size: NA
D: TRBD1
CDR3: CASSLRRTGSYEQYF
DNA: TGTGCCAGCAGCTTGCGAAGGACAGGTTCCTACGAGCAGTACTTC